These T cell receptor beta chains were read from a single sample in a study of blood T cells in healthy people across ages. TCRdb processed the 5' RACE reads anew with MiXCR; each CDR3 protein has one entry. The sample has some 640,000 distinct CDR3 sequences, roughly 30% seen once. The sequencing sample was made of blood. The receptors come from a woman older than 75 in good health. Each CDR3 is given with its conserved first and last residue. The order of the fields is D gene, V gene, J gene, clone size, CDR3 protein, CDR3 DNA. D genes are given only for firm matches. Size tells how often a clone was seen (once, few, many) or the class of an expanded clone, and some rows leave it out.

D: -
V: TRBV5-1
J: TRBJ1-1
size: -
CDR3: CASNLGMNTEAYF
DNA: TGCGCCAGCAATTTGGGTATGAACACTGAAGCTTACTTT

D: -
V: TRBV29-1
J: TRBJ2-3
size: many
CDR3: CSGLEVNTQYF
DNA: TGCAGCGGGCTAGAGGTTAATACGCAGTATTTT

D: -
V: TRBV7-9
J: TRBJ2-7
size: many
CDR3: CASSFGTYEQYF
DNA: TGTGCCAGCAGCTTCGGGACATACGAGCAGTACTTC

D: -
V: TRBV5-1
J: TRBJ2-2
size: -
CDR3: CASNREGTGNTGELFF
DNA: TGCGCCAGCAACCGAGAAGGGACGGGTAACACCGGGGAGCTGTTTTTT

D: -
V: TRBV20-1
J: TRBJ2-7
size: once
CDR3: CSARDRVAGSYEQYF
DNA: TGCAGTGCTAGAGATCGTGTGGCGGGGAGCTACGAGCAGTACTTC

D: -
V: TRBV12-3/TRBV12-4
J: TRBJ1-6
size: many
CDR3: CASSLVRTGAYSPLHF
DNA: TGTGCCAGCAGTTTAGTGCGTACGGGGGCTTATTCACCCCTCCACTTT

D: -
V: TRBV20-1
J: TRBJ2-3
size: -
CDR3: CSARDLVGNTQYF
DNA: TGCAGTGCTAGAGACCTCGTGGGTAATACGCAGTATTTT

D: -
V: TRBV6-5
J: TRBJ2-7
size: -
CDR3: CASSYRAGPTYEQYF
DNA: TGTGCCAGCAGTTACAGGGCAGGGCCAACCTACGAGCAGTACTTC

D: TRBD1
V: TRBV9
J: TRBJ2-5
size: many
CDR3: CASSPQGVHEQYF
DNA: TGTGCCAGCAGCCCTCAGGGGGTCCATGAGCAGTACTTC

D: TRBD1
V: TRBV7-2
J: TRBJ1-3
size: -
CDR3: CASSLEPTGRNTIYF
DNA: TGTGCCAGCAGCTTAGAGCCGACAGGGAGAAACACCATATATTTT

D: TRBD2
V: TRBV7-7
J: TRBJ2-3
size: many
CDR3: CASSPTSGGSDTQYF
DNA: TGTGCCAGCAGCCCAACTAGCGGGGGTTCAGATACGCAGTATTTT

D: TRBD1
V: TRBV28
J: TRBJ2-7
size: many
CDR3: CASSLKIPGQGAKQYF
DNA: TGTGCCAGCAGTTTAAAGATTCCGGGACAGGGTGCTAAGCAGTACTTC

D: -
V: TRBV24-1
J: TRBJ1-2
size: many
CDR3: CATSDKTANYGYTF
DNA: TGTGCCACCAGTGATAAGACAGCTAACTATGGCTACACCTTC

D: TRBD2
V: TRBV7-2
J: TRBJ2-7
size: -
CDR3: CASSTTSDSYEQYF
DNA: TGTGCCAGCAGCACGACTAGCGACTCCTACGAGCAGTACTTC